Following are 29 T cell receptor beta chains from one sample sequenced in a study of T cells in localized non-small cell lung cancer. Profiling relied on immunoSEQ multiplex PCR, and the TCRdb table lists in-frame clones only, not all of them. The profile shows around 4,800 clones, over 25% of them singletons. Source: lung tumor tissue, taken before any cancer treatment. These receptors were taken from a man aged 40 to 70 with stage III squamous cell lung carcinoma.

This clone was counted only a few times. The CDR3 reads CSVIRQGAYNEQFF. Written as DNA, the CDR3 is TGCAGCGTTATACGACAGGGTGCCTACAATGAGCAGTTCTTC. This sequence joins TRBV29-1 and TRBJ2-1; 7 bases agree with TRBD1. Germline values: CDR1 SQVTM, CDR2 ANQGSEA. The V gene end was trimmed by 5 bases and the J gene end by 2 bases; junction bases not matched to a gene: 6. This CDR3 is 14 amino acids long.

By sample share, this clone is medium-sized (0.01 to 0.1%). This chain links TRBV4-1 with TRBJ2-7, with 10 bases that match TRBD1. Germline CDR1 is MGHRA and CDR2 is YSYEKL. The V and J ends lost 1 base and 6 bases, in that order; junction bases with no gene match: 15. The CDR3 is made up of 18 amino acids. CDR3 nucleotide sequence: TGCGCCAGCAGCCAAGGCAACCCCTACGGGACAGGGGTAGCCGAGCAGTACTTC. Its translation: CASSQGNPYGTGVAEQYF.

The chain couples TRBV6-8 to TRBJ1-2, with TRBD1 as a possible D gene (6 bases). Germline V gene sequence: CDR1 MNHGY, CDR2 SAAAGT. This CDR3 comprises 14 residues. The V and J ends lost 6 bases and 5 bases respectively, with 16 bases between them. As DNA, the CDR3 is TGTGCCAGCAGAGCCCCCGGGACAAGTTATGGCTACACCTTC. The encoded protein is CASRAPGTSYGYTF.

By proportion, this clone is large. A junction boundary mismatches the germline segment, possibly from a read error. The chain employs TRBV6-8 and TRBJ2-7; a weak D match, TRBD1 (5 bases). The germline V gene has CDR1 MNHGY and CDR2 SAAAGT. The CDR3 loop spans 14 amino acids. DNA for the CDR3: TGTGCCATCAGTGTAGACAGCAGCTCCTACGAGCAGTACTTC. It is translated as CAISVDSSSYEQYF.

By frequency in the sample, this clone is medium-sized. The chain has TRBV7-2 and TRBJ1-2; a possible D gene is TRBD1 (5 bases). V lost 6 bases to trimming and J lost 3 bases, with 11 bases between them. The CDR3 spans 13 residues. Germline V CDR1 and CDR2: SGHTA, FQGNSA. DNA of the CDR3: TGTGCCAGCAGACCACGGGGGGACTATGGCTACACCTTC. This codes for CASRPRGDYGYTF. Full variable domain (missing parts from reference TRBV7-2 and TRBJ1-2): GAGVSQSPSNKVTEKGKDVELRCDPISGHTALYWYRQSLGQGLEFLIYFQGNSAPDKSGLPSDRFSAERTGGSVSTLTIQRTQQEDSAVYLCASRPRGDYGYTFGSGTRLTVV.

V usage is TRBV11-3 and J usage is TRBJ2-3; tentatively, D is TRBD1 or TRBD2 (5 bases each). CDR1 SGHNT and CDR2 YENEEA come from the germline V gene. The CDR3 contains 14 residues. Trimming left V 5 bases short and J 5 bases short, with 14 bases between. The CDR3 reads CASSRGRVEDTQYF. The CDR3 DNA sequence: TGTGCCAGCAGCCGGGGCAGGGTGGAAGATACGCAGTATTTT. Drawing the rest from reference TRBV11-3 and TRBJ2-3, the complete variable domain is EAGVVQSPRYKIIEKKQPVAFWCNPISGHNTLYWYLQNLGQGPELLIRYENEEAVDDSQLPKDRFSAERLKGVDSTLKIQPAELGDSAVYLCASSRGRVEDTQYFGPGTRLTVL.

In DNA form, the CDR3 reads TGTGCCAGCTCACCACAAGGCGGCCAGGGATTAACCCTAAGCGGTGGCTACACCTTC. As protein: CASSPQGGQGLTLSGGYTF. The chain has TRBV18 and TRBJ1-2; maybe TRBD1 (5 bases). This CDR3 comprises 19 residues. V lost 1 base and J lost 7, with 28 bases in between. From germline, CDR1 is KGHSH and CDR2 LQKENI.

J is TRBJ1-4 and V is TRBV19; the D gene is possibly TRBD1 (5 bases). This CDR3 region has 15 residues. The V gene's germline CDR1 is LNHDA and CDR2 SQIVND (reference sequence). Deletions cut 4 bases from V and 0 bases from J, with 9 bases between. CDR3 protein: CASSTDSATNEKLFF. The CDR3, as DNA: TGTGCCAGTAGTACCGACAGTGCAACTAATGAAAAACTGTTTTTT.

In this sample, this clone turned up a few times. The CDR3 reads CASREGLAGDRGTGELFF. The CDR3 coding sequence is TGTGCCAGCAGGGAGGGACTAGCGGGGGACCGGGGCACCGGGGAGCTGTTTTTT. The chain joins TRBV9 to TRBJ2-2; 14 nucleotides agree with TRBD2. The V and J ends lost 5 bases and 4 bases, in that order; junction bases with no gene match: 10. From germline, CDR1 is SGDLS and CDR2 YYNGEE. The CDR3 length is 18 residues.

This clone has a handful of counts. The rearrangement links TRBV6-8 to TRBJ2-3; 15 positions match TRBD2. Losses at the gene ends were 2 bases for V and 5 bases for J; bases not matched to a gene: 2. Per the germline V gene, CDR1 is MNHGY and CDR2 is SAAAGT. The CDR3 length is 16 residues. The DNA of the CDR3 is TGTGCCAGCAGTTACACGGGACTAGCGGGGGGAGATACGCAGTATTTT. Its protein product is CASSYTGLAGGDTQYF.

This clone was detected a few times. The rearrangement joins TRBV19 to TRBJ1-2, with 8 bases fitting TRBD1. Germline V gene sequence: CDR1 LNHDA, CDR2 SQIVND (reference sequence). This CDR3 is 16 amino acids long. V shed 5 bases and J 5 bases; nucleotides not matched to a gene: 13. CDR3 protein: CASSARGTGLFYGYTF. The CDR3 nucleotides are TGTGCCAGTAGTGCAAGGGGGACAGGACTTTTTTATGGCTACACCTTC.

The rearrangement uses TRBV19 and TRBJ2-7, with a tentative D call TRBD2 (5 bases). The germline V gene has CDR1 LNHDA and CDR2 SQIVND (reference sequence). V was pared by 5 bases and J by 2 bases, with 10 bases between. The CDR3 loop spans 13 amino acids. As DNA, the CDR3 is TGTGCCAGTAGTCGGGGTGGAACCTACGAGCAGTACTTC. Translating it yields CASSRGGTYEQYF.

This clone came up a few times. The chain recombines TRBV9 with TRBJ2-7, with D hard to call. The CDR3 has 14 residues. V was shortened by 0 bases and J by 0 bases, with 7 bases between the two germline ends. Germline CDR1 is SGDLS and CDR2 is YYNGEE. In DNA form, the CDR3 reads TGTGCCAGCAGCGTAGCCACATCCTCCTACGAGCAGTACTTC. This translates into CASSVATSSYEQYF.

The table lists this clone with a few counts. The rearrangement joins TRBV29-1 to TRBJ2-7, with 7 bases identical to TRBD2. Trimming at V came to 6 bases and at J to 6 bases, leaving 11 bases not matched to a gene. Germline values: CDR1 SQVTM, CDR2 ANQGSEA. This CDR3 is 13 amino acids long. CDR3 in DNA: TGCAGCGTAACTAAGCGGGGCCGTTTCGAGCAGTACTTC. Its translation is CSVTKRGRFEQYF.

This clone was seen more than once but under ten times. V is TRBV9 and J is TRBJ2-3; a possible D gene is TRBD2 (6 bases). Germline CDR1 is SGDLS and CDR2 is YYNGEE. This CDR3 has 16 residues. The V and J ends lost 0 bases and 3 bases respectively, with 14 bases between them. In nucleotides, the CDR3 is TGTGCCAGCAGCGTAGGATCGGGACTTAGTACAGATACGCAGTATTTT. Its translation is CASSVGSGLSTDTQYF.

This clone was observed a few times. The chain links TRBV6-8 to TRBJ2-7; D possibly matches TRBD1 or TRBD2 (5 bases each). Per germline, CDR1 MNHGY and CDR2 SAAAGT. The CDR3 is 16 residues long. V lost 5 bases and J lost 2, with 19 bases in between. CDR3 sequence reads: CASSDWGYRATYEQYF. In DNA, the CDR3 is TGTGCCAGCAGTGACTGGGGGTATAGGGCAACCTACGAGCAGTACTTC.

The rearrangement uses TRBV6-8 and TRBJ2-7; 10 nucleotides line up with TRBD1. CDR1 is MNHGY, CDR2 SAAAGT, per germline. The CDR3 has 15 residues. V gave up 3 bases and J gave up 2 bases; unmatched junction bases: 4. CDR3 protein: CASSYRGQGTYEQYF. The CDR3 DNA reads TGTGCCAGCAGTTATCGGGGACAGGGGACCTACGAGCAGTACTTC.

The rearrangement links TRBV29-1 to TRBJ1-2; maybe TRBD1 (6 bases). CDR3 length: 15 amino acids. Trimming took off 7 bases at V and 3 bases at J, with 21 bases between the two ends. Looked up from germline, CDR1 is SQVTM and CDR2 is ANQGSEA. The CDR3 region has the DNA TGCAGCGCCCAATCCCACAGGGCGGTCGACTATGGCTACACCTTC. Its protein product is CSAQSHRAVDYGYTF.

The CDR3 nucleotides read TGCGCCAGCAGCCAACAAGCCGGACTAGCGCAATCTACACAAGAGACCCAGTACTTC. It encodes CASSQQAGLAQSTQETQYF. The J gene is TRBJ2-5, the V gene TRBV23-1; 9 bases are a match to TRBD2. TRBV23-1 falls under the ORF class, with uncertain function. The V segment lost 6 bases and the J segment 2 bases; nucleotides outside the gene matches: 19. The CDR3 is 19 amino acids.

The chain links TRBV9 to TRBJ2-2; maybe TRBD2 (6 bases). Germline V gene lookup returns CDR1 SGDLS and CDR2 YYNGEE. Trimming cost V 3 bases and J 2 bases, with 11 bases left between them. This CDR3 is built from 15 residues. CDR3 nucleotides: TGTGCCAGCAGCGGTCGGGACTTAAACACCGGGGAGCTGTTTTTT. Translating it yields CASSGRDLNTGELFF.

This clone rates as medium-sized (0.01 to 0.1%). V is TRBV11-3 and J is TRBJ2-7; 8 nucleotides align to TRBD1. Germline CDR1 SGHNT, CDR2 YENEEA. Trimming took 5 bases from V and 7 from J; bases not matched to a gene: 13. The CDR3 has 15 amino acids. CDR3: CASSRWDRLKGEQYF. The CDR3, as DNA: TGTGCCAGCAGCCGATGGGACAGGTTAAAGGGAGAGCAGTACTTC.

In its sample, this clone was seen a few times. This sequence joins TRBV6-7 and TRBJ1-1, with D hard to call. TRBV6-7 has ORF status, its function being uncertain. V gave up 5 bases and J gave up 7 bases, with 8 bases separating them. The CDR3 has 11 amino acids. The CDR3 loop is CASSNRNEAFF. CDR3 sequence (DNA): TGTGCCAGCAGTAACCGGAATGAAGCTTTCTTT.

This sequence joins TRBV18 and TRBJ2-2; the D is unclear. Trimming took off 6 bases at V and 7 bases at J, with 18 bases between the two ends. Per germline, CDR1 KGHSH and CDR2 LQKENI. The CDR3 has 15 amino acids. DNA of the CDR3: TGTGCCAGCTCCCGGGCGCTGGGGTCTGACGGGGAGCTGTTTTTT. Its translation: CASSRALGSDGELFF. The whole variable domain, remainder taken from reference TRBV18 and TRBJ2-2, is NAGVMQNPRHLVRRRGQEARLRCSPMKGHSHVYWYRQLPEEGLKFMVYLQKENIIDESGMPKERFSAEFPKEGPSILRIQQVVRGDSAAYFCASSRALGSDGELFFGEGSRLTVL.

The chain uses TRBV6-8 and TRBJ1-6, with a weak D call TRBD1 (6 bases). The CDR3 is made up of 13 amino acids. The germline V gene has CDR1 MNHGY and CDR2 SAAAGT. Trimming took off 10 bases at V and 7 bases at J, with 14 bases between the two ends. Here the CDR3 DNA reads TGTGCCATTTCGGACAGAGTCAATTCACCCCTCCACTTT. Translated, it gives CAISDRVNSPLHF.

By frequency in the sample, this clone is medium-sized. CDR3 sequence (DNA): TGTGCCAGCAGCCATTACGGAGGGCAAGAGACCCAGTACTTC. Translation: CASSHYGGQETQYF. This sequence joins TRBV9 and TRBJ2-5, with D maybe TRBD2 (6 bases). Germline values: CDR1 SGDLS, CDR2 YYNGEE. The CDR3 contains 14 residues. Trimming shortened V by 4 bases and J by 2 bases, and 12 bases separated the two germline ends.

This clone was picked up a small number of times. The genes are TRBV6-8 and TRBJ1-1; 8 positions match TRBD1. Germline loops: CDR1 MNHGY, CDR2 SAAAGT. The CDR3 is made up of 19 amino acids. Trimming removed 5 bases from V and 0 bases from J; junction bases left unmatched: 17. CDR3 DNA: TGTGCCAGCAGTGCTTCCCCGAGACAGGGGAGGTGGATGAACACTGAAGCTTTCTTT. This gives the protein CASSASPRQGRWMNTEAFF.

J is TRBJ2-5 and V is TRBV29-1; 10 bases match TRBD2. The CDR3 runs 14 residues. V shed 5 bases and J 4 bases; nucleotides not matched to a gene: 7. Germline CDR1 is SQVTM and CDR2 is ANQGSEA. The DNA of the CDR3 is TGCAGCGTTTCCCTAGCGGGGGCTAGAGAGACCCAGTACTTC. This sequence encodes CSVSLAGARETQYF.

The V gene is TRBV6-8, the J gene TRBJ1-1; a weak D match, TRBD1 (5 bases). This CDR3 contains 14 residues. Germline V gene lookup returns CDR1 MNHGY and CDR2 SAAAGT. The V and J ends lost 4 bases and 1 base respectively, with 10 bases between them. The CDR3 here is CASSFRTPNTEAFF. CDR3 bases: TGTGCCAGCAGTTTTCGGACACCGAACACTGAAGCTTTCTTT.

There are a few counts of this clone. This chain uses TRBV6-8 with TRBJ1-3; 8 bases are shared with TRBD1. The ends lost 6 bases at V and 5 bases at J; junction bases unmatched: 9. The germline V gene encodes CDR1 MNHGY and CDR2 SAAAGT. The CDR3 consists of 15 residues. In DNA form, the CDR3 reads TGTGCCAGCAGGACAGGGGCAGGCGCCAGAAACACCATATATTTT. This sequence encodes CASRTGAGARNTIYF.